These T cell receptor beta chains were read from a single sample in a study of OX40 agonist ivuxolimab in advanced cancers. Profiling relied on immunoSEQ multiplex PCR, and the TCRdb table lists in-frame clones only, not all of them. The sample shows 60,000 to 65,000 clones, roughly 90% of them seen only once. Sequencing was performed on CD4+ or CD8+ T cells sorted from blood, taken in a trial of the OX40 agonist ivuxolimab. These receptor sequences come from an adult with an advanced solid tumor such as melanoma, head and neck, liver or kidney cancer. Both conserved end residues are part of each CDR3. D genes are given only for firm matches. Clone size is given for some rows only: seen once, a few or many times, or a class if the clone is expanded.

CDR3nt	CDR3aa	d_gene	abundance	v_gene	j_gene
TGTGCCAGCAGCCCACAAAACAGGGGCGAGCAGTACTTC	CASSPQNRGEQYF	TRBD1	NA	TRBV7-9	TRBJ2-7
TGTGCCAGTAGTGCATCCAATGAGCAGTTCTTC	CASSASNEQFF	NA	NA	TRBV19	TRBJ2-1
TGTGCCAGCAGCTTAAGAGTTGGCAGACAAGAGACCCAGTACTTC	CASSLRVGRQETQYF	NA	NA	TRBV7-9	TRBJ2-5
TGCGCCAGCAGCCTTACAGGGGGTAAGGTCACAGATACGCAGTATTTT	CASSLTGGKVTDTQYF	TRBD1	NA	TRBV4-1	TRBJ2-3
TGTGCCAGCAGCTTCTGGATCCGGGGTAGCGACAGCACAGATACGCAGTATTTT	CASSFWIRGSDSTDTQYF	NA	NA	TRBV5-6	TRBJ2-3
TGTGCCAGCAGTGAAGGGAGACAGATGCAGTACTTC	CASSEGRQMQYF	NA	few	TRBV6-1	TRBJ2-7
TGTGCCAGCAGCTTCAACAGGGGCGAGCAGTACTTC	CASSFNRGEQYF	TRBD1	NA	TRBV13	TRBJ2-7
TGTGCCAGCAGTTTATCTAGGTCTACCGAGGCCTACGAGCAGTACTTC	CASSLSRSTEAYEQYF	NA	NA	TRBV28	TRBJ2-7
TGTGCCAGCAGCCACAAATATGGAACCCAGTACTTC	CASSHKYGTQYF	NA	few	TRBV14	TRBJ2-5
TGTGCCAGCGGGTCCAGGGATACTCCCTACGAGCAGTACTTC	CASGSRDTPYEQYF	NA	few	TRBV27	TRBJ2-7
TGTGCCAGCAGCTTAGGTAGCCGGGATGGCTACACCTTC	CASSLGSRDGYTF	NA	NA	TRBV11-2	TRBJ1-2
TGTGCCAGCAGCTTTTGGGGGACAGACTCCAAGGACGAGCAGTACTTC	CASSFWGTDSKDEQYF	TRBD1	NA	TRBV11-2	TRBJ2-7
TGCGCCAGAAACCACGATTGGGGCCCCCGGGGCACTGAAGCTTTCTTT	CARNHDWGPRGTEAFF	NA	NA	TRBV10-1	TRBJ1-1
TGTGCCAGCAGCAGGTCGACAGGGGCGGATACGCAGTATTTT	CASSRSTGADTQYF	TRBD1	NA	TRBV7-6	TRBJ2-3
TGTGCCAGCAGTCGTGGAGCTCAAGAGACCCAGTACTTC	CASSRGAQETQYF	NA	NA	TRBV6-6	TRBJ2-5
TGTGCCAGCAGCCCGAGAGGGGCCCCCTACGAGCAGTACTTC	CASSPRGAPYEQYF	NA	NA	TRBV7-2	TRBJ2-7